Below, 7 T cell receptor beta chains from the same sample are listed, as sequenced in a study of response to subunit inactivated influenza vaccine. TCRdb re-called the RT-PCR reads with MiXCR, one entry per CDR3 protein. The sample yields 550,000 to 650,000 distinct CDR3 sequences, roughly 12% seen once. The sample in question was PBMCs from blood, obtained on the day of vaccination. The source of these receptors is a man aged 50-59 years who received an inactivated influenza vaccine.

V gene TRBV29-1 combines with J gene TRBJ2-2, with a possible D match to TRBD1 (5 bases). Looked up from germline, CDR1 is SQVTM and CDR2 is ANQGSEA. Trimming took 2 bases from V and 1 from J, leaving 11 bases between them. The CDR3 runs to 15 residues. CDR3 coding DNA: TGCAGCGTTGAAAGGGCGCAGGGGAACACCGGGGAGCTGTTTTTT. Translating it yields CSVERAQGNTGELFF.

The J gene is TRBJ2-1, the V gene TRBV12-3 or TRBV12-4, with 9 bases aligning to TRBD2. V lost 8 bases to trimming and J lost 5 bases; unmatched junction nucleotides: 10. The CDR3 loop spans 15 amino acids. CDR3 sequence: CASGLAGDRNNEQFF. The CDR3 DNA follows: TGTGCCAGCGGGTTAGCGGGGGACCGTAACAATGAGCAGTTCTTC.

This clonotype showed up many times. DNA for the CDR3: TGTGCCAGCAGCTTAAAACTAGCGGGGGGGCGTGAGCAGTTCTTC. Its protein is CASSLKLAGGREQFF. The rearrangement uses TRBV7-2 and TRBJ2-1, with TRBD2 matching 13 bases. Losses at the gene ends were 2 bases for V and 9 bases for J; bases not matched to a gene: 4. Germline values: CDR1 SGHTA, CDR2 FQGNSA. CDR3 length equals 15 residues.

The rearrangement uses TRBV7-8 and TRBJ2-2; 8 bases agree with TRBD1. Looked up from germline, CDR1 is SGHVS and CDR2 is FQNEAQ. V shed 5 bases and J 7 bases; nucleotides not matched to a gene: 12. The CDR3 consists of 16 residues. DNA of the CDR3: TGTGCCAGCAGCACACTCAGGGGGCGCGTTGACGGGGAGCTGTTTTTT. Translation gives CASSTLRGRVDGELFF.

This clonotype was detected only a few times. V is TRBV12-3 or TRBV12-4 and J is TRBJ1-6, with 9 nucleotides matching TRBD1. CDR3 length: 14 residues. V was clipped by 7 bases and J by 6 bases; unmatched bases: 4. CDR3 nucleotide sequence: TGTGCCAGCACCGACAGGGGGGTTAATTCACCCCTCCACTTT. It is translated as CASTDRGVNSPLHF.

The chain joins TRBV12-3 or TRBV12-4 to TRBJ2-4; TRBD2 matches 11 bases. CDR3 size: 20 residues. Germline trimming cut 5 bases from V and 1 base from J; bases unmatched to any gene: 16. CDR3 coding DNA: TGTGCCAGCAGTCAGGGACTAGCGGTCCTAAGAGGGGGGGCCAAAAACATTCAGTACTTC. This sequence encodes CASSQGLAVLRGGAKNIQYF.

CDR3 protein: CASSSDRDPYEQYF. CDR3 coding DNA: TGTGCCAGCAGTTCCGACAGGGATCCCTACGAGCAGTACTTC. This chain uses TRBV12-3 or TRBV12-4 with TRBJ2-7, with 7 positions matching TRBD1. V shed 4 bases, J shed 2 bases, and the junction held 5 bases outside the gene matches. The CDR3 is made up of 14 amino acids.